This entry concerns a single T cell receptor (beta chain). Its target is not known. This CDR3 region has 15 residues. Trimming took 6 bases from V and 3 from J, leaving 17 bases between them. CDR1 MDHEN and CDR2 SYDVKM come from the germline V gene. The PCR made use of 60 Vbeta and 13 Jbeta primers. Clones were sequenced by immunoSEQ multiplex PCR, and TCRdb holds only the in-frame ones, with some missing. The repertoire holds 60,000 to 65,000 clones, with more than 60% as singletons. Nominally healthy donors were sampled, though unrecorded immune exposures were likely. This sample was taken from a study of cytomegalovirus exposure and HLA in healthy donors. Findings and caveats of the study: For TCR beta chains, V- and J-gene trimming was later linked to a missense DCLRE1C variant. An analysis was carried out later, and it reportedly showed fewer N-insertions in an Asian-associated ancestry cluster than the 666-donor mean.

The sample was PBMCs. The chain has TRBV28 and TRBJ1-1; D gene ambiguous. This receptor was obtained from a woman aged 40 to 50 in good health and CMV-seropositive. The CDR3 DNA is TGTGCCAGCAGCGACACCTCTGACGGGGACACTGAAGCTTTCTTT. Translating gives CASSDTSDGDTEAFF.